In this sample, the clone carrying this T cell receptor beta chain turned up once. This sample was taken from a study of blood T cell repertoires in COVID-19. The protocol was immunoSEQ multiplex PCR, while the TCRdb copy is restricted to in-frame clones and leaves out a portion. The sample carries 410,000 or so clones, about 89% recorded once. The CDR3 totals 20 residues. CDR1 MRHNA and CDR2 SNTAGT come from the germline V gene. Trimming took 3 bases from V and 0 from J; bases not matched to a gene: 9. The chain recombines TRBV6-4 with TRBJ2-3; TRBD2 matches at 16 bases. What was sequenced was peripheral blood. This clonotype was obtained from a woman aged 35 to 49 with COVID-19, enrolled during active disease. This CDR3 is CASSEKPGLAGGLSTDTQYF. CDR3 nucleotide sequence: TGTGCCAGCAGTGAGAAACCGGGACTAGCGGGGGGGCTAAGCACAGATACGCAGTATTTT.